A selection of T cell receptor beta chains follows, all from one sample in a study of T cells after yellow fever vaccination. TCRdb processed the 5' RACE reads anew with MiXCR; each CDR3 protein has one entry. In the table there are a few hundred thousand distinct CDR3 sequences, approximately 8% of which are singletons. Here the sequenced sample was CD4+ T cells sorted from PBMCs, taken 5 days after the yellow fever booster vaccination. The receptor source for this set is a young man who received the YFV17D yellow fever vaccine. Each CDR3 is given with its conserved first and last residue. D genes are given only for firm matches. The size field is filled for only some rows; it gives once, few, many or a size class.

J gene: TRBJ2-5
V gene: TRBV5-1
D gene: -
clone size: few
CDR3 protein: CASTLGGYQETQYF
CDR3 DNA: TGCGCCAGCACCTTGGGGGGTTACCAAGAGACCCAGTACTTC

J gene: TRBJ2-1
V gene: TRBV20-1
D gene: TRBD2
clone size: few
CDR3 protein: CSAASGVYNEQFF
CDR3 DNA: TGCAGTGCCGCTAGCGGGGTGTACAATGAGCAGTTCTTC

J gene: TRBJ2-3
V gene: TRBV7-3
D gene: -
clone size: few
CDR3 protein: CASSLALSGADTQYF
CDR3 DNA: TGTGCCAGCAGCTTAGCATTATCGGGGGCGGATACGCAGTATTTT

J gene: TRBJ2-2
V gene: TRBV10-1
D gene: -
clone size: -
CDR3 protein: CASSESGSIRTGELFF
CDR3 DNA: TGCGCCAGCAGTGAGTCCGGTTCGATCCGTACCGGGGAGCTGTTTTTT

J gene: TRBJ2-1
V gene: TRBV5-1
D gene: -
clone size: few
CDR3 protein: CASSSRDPITKQFF
CDR3 DNA: TGCGCCAGCAGCTCCCGGGACCCGATAACAAAGCAGTTCTTC

J gene: TRBJ1-1
V gene: TRBV12-3/TRBV12-4
D gene: -
clone size: many
CDR3 protein: CASSLVEAFF
CDR3 DNA: TGTGCCAGCAGTTTGGTTGAAGCTTTCTTT

J gene: TRBJ2-7
V gene: TRBV7-8
D gene: -
clone size: -
CDR3 protein: CASSLRTPYEQYF
CDR3 DNA: TGTGCCAGCAGCCTTAGGACTCCCTACGAGCAGTACTTC

J gene: TRBJ2-1
V gene: TRBV16
D gene: -
clone size: -
CDR3 protein: CASTHRQIYNEQFF
CDR3 DNA: TGTGCCAGCACCCATAGACAGATTTACAATGAGCAGTTCTTC

J gene: TRBJ1-3
V gene: TRBV29-1
D gene: -
clone size: few
CDR3 protein: CSVAPGNGNTIYF
CDR3 DNA: TGCAGCGTTGCCCCCGGGAATGGAAACACCATATATTTT

J gene: TRBJ2-2
V gene: TRBV5-1
D gene: TRBD1
clone size: -
CDR3 protein: CASSPGTAGELFF
CDR3 DNA: TGCGCCAGCAGCCCAGGGACAGCCGGGGAGCTGTTTTTT

J gene: TRBJ1-2
V gene: TRBV6-5
D gene: -
clone size: many
CDR3 protein: CASSYSRGNYGYTF
CDR3 DNA: TGTGCCAGCAGTTACTCCCGGGGGAACTATGGCTACACCTTC

J gene: TRBJ2-5
V gene: TRBV29-1
D gene: -
clone size: -
CDR3 protein: CSAQRVQETQYF
CDR3 DNA: TGCAGCGCTCAGCGGGTCCAAGAGACCCAGTACTTC

J gene: TRBJ2-5
V gene: TRBV6-2/TRBV6-3
D gene: -
clone size: -
CDR3 protein: CASSYGTTYLRQETQYF
CDR3 DNA: TGTGCCAGCAGTTACGGGACCACATACTTAAGACAAGAGACCCAGTACTTC

J gene: TRBJ1-2
V gene: TRBV7-2
D gene: -
clone size: -
CDR3 protein: CASSFILRGPGLDGYTF
CDR3 DNA: TGTGCCAGCAGCTTCATTCTGCGGGGGCCAGGGTTGGATGGCTACACCTTC

J gene: TRBJ2-7
V gene: TRBV28
D gene: -
clone size: many
CDR3 protein: CASSFSGSLLEQYF
CDR3 DNA: TGTGCCAGCAGTTTCTCCGGTAGTCTTCTCGAGCAGTACTTC

J gene: TRBJ2-5
V gene: TRBV27
D gene: -
clone size: many
CDR3 protein: CASSPGGTQYF
CDR3 DNA: TGTGCCAGCAGCCCGGGTGGGACCCAGTACTTC

J gene: TRBJ2-7
V gene: TRBV29-1
D gene: -
clone size: few
CDR3 protein: CSVTEGSRSDEQYF
CDR3 DNA: TGCAGCGTAACCGAGGGTTCCCGCTCCGACGAGCAGTACTTC

J gene: TRBJ1-1
V gene: TRBV6-5
D gene: -
clone size: many
CDR3 protein: CASRRTENTEAFF
CDR3 DNA: TGTGCCAGCAGACGGACAGAAAACACTGAAGCTTTCTTT

J gene: TRBJ2-1
V gene: TRBV7-9
D gene: TRBD1
clone size: few
CDR3 protein: CASSPGQGWNEQFF
CDR3 DNA: TGTGCCAGCAGCCCCGGACAGGGCTGGAATGAGCAGTTCTTC

J gene: TRBJ2-1
V gene: TRBV9
D gene: -
clone size: few
CDR3 protein: CASSVAPGDNEQFF
CDR3 DNA: TGTGCCAGCAGCGTAGCCCCAGGGGACAATGAGCAGTTCTTC

J gene: TRBJ2-7
V gene: TRBV4-1
D gene: -
clone size: few
CDR3 protein: CASSQVRGSYEQYF
CDR3 DNA: TGCGCCAGCAGCCAAGTGAGGGGTTCCTACGAGCAGTACTTC

J gene: TRBJ2-1
V gene: TRBV4-2
D gene: TRBD2
clone size: many
CDR3 protein: CASSQDSGSGGISEQFF
CDR3 DNA: TGTGCCAGCAGCCAAGATAGTGGTAGCGGGGGGATCAGTGAGCAGTTCTTC

J gene: TRBJ2-1
V gene: TRBV12-3/TRBV12-4
D gene: -
clone size: few
CDR3 protein: CASRRGRDSYNEQFF
CDR3 DNA: TGTGCCAGCAGAAGGGGACGGGACTCCTACAATGAGCAGTTCTTC

J gene: TRBJ1-2
V gene: TRBV7-6
D gene: -
clone size: few
CDR3 protein: CASSLTGMRGYTF
CDR3 DNA: TGTGCCAGCAGCTTAACAGGGATGAGAGGCTACACCTTC

J gene: TRBJ1-2
V gene: TRBV6-1
D gene: -
clone size: -
CDR3 protein: CASRGVGPVYLYGYTF
CDR3 DNA: TGTGCCAGCAGGGGTGTAGGGCCCGTATATCTCTATGGCTACACCTTC

J gene: TRBJ2-1
V gene: TRBV7-3
D gene: -
clone size: few
CDR3 protein: CASSSSPGNEQFF
CDR3 DNA: TGTGCCAGCAGCTCCTCCCCGGGGAATGAGCAGTTCTTC

J gene: TRBJ2-1
V gene: TRBV3-1
D gene: TRBD2
clone size: many
CDR3 protein: CASSQDLWTSGQQFF
CDR3 DNA: TGTGCCAGCAGCCAAGATCTGTGGACTAGCGGACAGCAGTTCTTC

J gene: TRBJ1-6
V gene: TRBV7-9
D gene: -
clone size: many
CDR3 protein: CASSFPVRGSPLHF
CDR3 DNA: TGTGCCAGCAGCTTCCCAGTCCGGGGTTCACCCCTCCACTTT

J gene: TRBJ2-3
V gene: TRBV6-1
D gene: TRBD1
clone size: many
CDR3 protein: CASSDRGTDTQYF
CDR3 DNA: TGTGCCAGCAGCGACAGGGGTACAGATACGCAGTATTTT

J gene: TRBJ2-1
V gene: TRBV5-1
D gene: -
clone size: -
CDR3 protein: CASSLYGTAPYNEQFF
CDR3 DNA: TGCGCCAGCAGCTTGTATGGGACGGCTCCCTACAATGAGCAGTTCTTC

J gene: TRBJ1-1
V gene: TRBV3-1
D gene: -
clone size: -
CDR3 protein: CASSPLVGAGTEAFF
CDR3 DNA: TGTGCCAGCAGCCCCCTCGTGGGGGCGGGCACTGAAGCTTTCTTT

J gene: TRBJ2-5
V gene: TRBV20-1
D gene: -
clone size: -
CDR3 protein: CSAPHFGGALTQYF
CDR3 DNA: TGCAGTGCCCCCCATTTTGGGGGGGCCCTGACCCAGTACTTC

J gene: TRBJ1-2
V gene: TRBV3-1
D gene: -
clone size: -
CDR3 protein: CASSLSDLSGYTF
CDR3 DNA: TGTGCCAGCAGCCTCTCGGACCTCTCTGGCTACACCTTC

J gene: TRBJ2-2
V gene: TRBV30
D gene: TRBD1
clone size: few
CDR3 protein: CAWGQGVLGELFF
CDR3 DNA: TGTGCCTGGGGACAGGGGGTTCTCGGGGAGCTGTTTTTT

J gene: TRBJ1-6
V gene: TRBV19
D gene: -
clone size: -
CDR3 protein: CASSIQQSPLHF
CDR3 DNA: TGTGCCAGTAGTATCCAGCAATCACCCCTCCACTTT

J gene: TRBJ1-2
V gene: TRBV7-9
D gene: -
clone size: -
CDR3 protein: CASSLGRAYGYTF
CDR3 DNA: TGTGCCAGCAGCTTGGGGAGAGCCTATGGCTACACCTTC

J gene: TRBJ2-7
V gene: TRBV5-1
D gene: -
clone size: -
CDR3 protein: CASSLVSADSTYEQYF
CDR3 DNA: TGCGCCAGCAGCTTGGTGTCGGCCGACTCTACCTACGAGCAGTACTTC

J gene: TRBJ2-2
V gene: TRBV7-3
D gene: -
clone size: few
CDR3 protein: CASSSVKGGELFF
CDR3 DNA: TGTGCCAGCAGCTCCGTTAAAGGCGGGGAGCTGTTTTTT

J gene: TRBJ2-5
V gene: TRBV7-9
D gene: TRBD2
clone size: many
CDR3 protein: CASSPGLAEETQYF
CDR3 DNA: TGTGCCAGCAGCCCCGGACTAGCGGAAGAGACCCAGTACTTC

J gene: TRBJ1-5
V gene: TRBV7-2
D gene: -
clone size: many
CDR3 protein: CASSLRGDQPQHF
CDR3 DNA: TGTGCCAGCAGCTTACGGGGGGACCAGCCCCAGCATTTT

J gene: TRBJ2-5
V gene: TRBV12-3/TRBV12-4
D gene: TRBD1
clone size: few
CDR3 protein: CASSPGQGRGRGETQYF
CDR3 DNA: TGTGCCAGCAGTCCCGGACAGGGGAGAGGCCGAGGGGAGACCCAGTACTTC

J gene: TRBJ1-5
V gene: TRBV6-5
D gene: TRBD1
clone size: few
CDR3 protein: CASGRDRYNQPQHF
CDR3 DNA: TGTGCCAGCGGGCGGGACAGGTACAATCAGCCCCAGCATTTT

J gene: TRBJ2-4
V gene: TRBV9
D gene: -
clone size: -
CDR3 protein: CASSVGNTDIQYF
CDR3 DNA: TGTGCCAGCAGCGTAGGTAACACGGACATTCAGTACTTC

J gene: TRBJ1-6
V gene: TRBV5-1
D gene: -
clone size: few
CDR3 protein: CASRGLVNSPLHF
CDR3 DNA: TGCGCCTCGCGGGGTTTGGTAAATTCACCCCTCCACTTT

J gene: TRBJ1-2
V gene: TRBV6-6
D gene: -
clone size: few
CDR3 protein: CASTTAGQYGYTF
CDR3 DNA: TGTGCCAGCACAACGGCAGGGCAGTATGGCTACACCTTC

J gene: TRBJ2-3
V gene: TRBV14
D gene: -
clone size: many
CDR3 protein: CASSQDWTGSQYF
CDR3 DNA: TGTGCCAGCAGCCAAGATTGGACGGGATCGCAGTATTTT

J gene: TRBJ1-1
V gene: TRBV12-3/TRBV12-4
D gene: -
clone size: many
CDR3 protein: CASSLETEYTEAFF
CDR3 DNA: TGTGCCAGCAGTTTAGAGACAGAATACACTGAAGCTTTCTTT